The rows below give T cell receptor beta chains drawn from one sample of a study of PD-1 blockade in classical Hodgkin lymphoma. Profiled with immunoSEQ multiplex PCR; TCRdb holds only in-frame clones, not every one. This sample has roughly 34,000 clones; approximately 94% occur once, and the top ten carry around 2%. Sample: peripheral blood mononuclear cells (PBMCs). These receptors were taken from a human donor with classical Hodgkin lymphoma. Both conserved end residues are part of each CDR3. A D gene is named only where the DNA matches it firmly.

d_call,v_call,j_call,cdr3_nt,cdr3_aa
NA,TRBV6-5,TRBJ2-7,TGTGCCAGCAGTTACTCTTTGGACTATTCCTACGAGCAGTACTTC,CASSYSLDYSYEQYF
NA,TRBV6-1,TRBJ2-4,TGTGCCAGCAGTGAAAGGTACAGAGGAGACATTCAGTACTTC,CASSERYRGDIQYF
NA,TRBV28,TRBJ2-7,TGTGCCAGCAGTTTATACGGGGGAGGAAGGCACGAGCAGTACTTC,CASSLYGGGRHEQYF
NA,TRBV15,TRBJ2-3,TGTGCCACCAGCAGCTATCAGTACACAGATACGCAGTATTTT,CATSSYQYTDTQYF
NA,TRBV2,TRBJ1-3,TGTGCCAGCACCTCTGGAAACACCATATATTTT,CASTSGNTIYF
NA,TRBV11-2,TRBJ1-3,TGTGCCAGCAGCTATACGTCAAACACCATATATTTT,CASSYTSNTIYF
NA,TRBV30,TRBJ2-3,TGTGCCTGCACCCGGGACGGAATGTGGGGGGGCACAGATACGCAGTATTTT,CACTRDGMWGGTDTQYF
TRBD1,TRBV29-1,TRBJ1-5,TGCAGCGCCATGGGACAGATGGGGCCCCAGCATTTT,CSAMGQMGPQHF
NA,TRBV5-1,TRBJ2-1,TGCGCCAGCAGCATCCAGACAGGCCACAATGAGCAGTTCTTC,CASSIQTGHNEQFF
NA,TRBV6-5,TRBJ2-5,TGTGCCAGCAGTTACTCCGCGGAGACCCAGTACTTC,CASSYSAETQYF
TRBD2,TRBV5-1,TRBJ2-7,TGCGCCAGCAGCCCGACTAGCGGGAGGGCCAGGTACGAGCAGTACTTC,CASSPTSGRARYEQYF
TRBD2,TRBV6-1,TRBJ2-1,TGTGCCAGCAGGGCTAGCCTGGGGGGGTTGTATGAGCAGTTCTTC,CASRASLGGLYEQFF
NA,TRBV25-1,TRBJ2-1,TGTGCCAGCAGTGGACGGACAGCTATGTTTGAGCAGTTCTTC,CASSGRTAMFEQFF